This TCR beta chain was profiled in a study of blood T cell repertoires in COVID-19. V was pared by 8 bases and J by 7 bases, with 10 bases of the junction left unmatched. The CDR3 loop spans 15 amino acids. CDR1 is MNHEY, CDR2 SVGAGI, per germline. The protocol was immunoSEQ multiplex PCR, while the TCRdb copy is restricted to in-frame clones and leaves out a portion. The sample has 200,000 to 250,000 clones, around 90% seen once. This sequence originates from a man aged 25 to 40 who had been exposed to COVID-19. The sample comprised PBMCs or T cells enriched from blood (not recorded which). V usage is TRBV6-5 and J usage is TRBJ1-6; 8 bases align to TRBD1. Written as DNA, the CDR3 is TGTGCCAGCTCGGGGTCGAGACAGGGGAATTCACCCCTCCACTTT. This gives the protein CASSGSRQGNSPLHF.